This T cell receptor (beta chain) is drawn from a study of PD-1 blockade in classical Hodgkin lymphoma. Study information: Every 2 weeks, patients had 3 mg/kg nivolumab intravenously.

Deletions cut 0 bases from V and 0 bases from J, with 6 bases between. Germline V gives CDR1 SEHNR, CDR2 FQNEAQ (reference sequence). The CDR3 is 14 residues long. Broader study findings: Newly diagnosed patients were said to have less baseline TCR diversity than healthy donors did. Those patients who began receiving nivolumab less than 1 year after ASCT had lower diversity, and they were excluded.

About this clone: No antigen is known for it.

Time point of the sample: cycle 4 day 1 (C4D1), after 6 weeks of nivolumab. Following autologous stem cell transplantation, relapse occurred in every patient, and exposure to brentuximab vedotin varied. Here immunoSEQ multiplex PCR was the method, and the copy in TCRdb shows in-frame clones only, minus some. The data hold tens of thousands of clones, with approximately 92% observed a single time. This clonotype originated in a human donor with classical Hodgkin lymphoma. This chain links TRBV7-9 with TRBJ2-7; D not certain. The sample consisted of peripheral blood mononuclear cells (PBMCs), taken before the fourth cycle of nivolumab. The CDR3 reads CASSLAGNSYEQYF. CDR3 nucleotide sequence: TGTGCCAGCAGCTTAGCAGGCAACTCCTACGAGCAGTACTTC.